The table lists the clone carrying this TCR beta chain with a few counts. Its antigen is unknown. The libraries were made with immunoSEQ v3. Each library reached 1.5 million to 2.5 million read pairs, or about 5-6 million at deep level. The table came from immunoSEQ multiplex PCR; TCRdb's copy has only in-frame clones and leaves some out. The data show about 100,000 clones, with less than 70% seen just once and roughly 9.8% held by the top ten. The record originates from a study of TIL therapy for anti-PD-1-resistant metastatic lung cancer. Study context: Tumors had a median PD-L1 proportion score of 5% to 6.5%. Findings of the study overall: Patients were highly selected, enriched for treatment-naive, never-smoker and oncogene-addicted cases. TIL cultures after expansion showed higher clonality and lower diversity than baseline tumor (median 6% vs 31%).

Time point meaning: pre-treatment sample, taken before nivolumab and TIL therapy. Pleural nodules or supraclavicular lymph nodes made up most of the excised metastases sampled. Germline CDR1 is SGHDT and CDR2 is YYEEEE. Trimming shortened V by 6 bases and J by 4 bases, and 8 bases separated the two germline ends. The CDR3 has 12 residues. This TCR was recovered from a person between 30 and 80 years old with non-small cell lung cancer. This specimen consisted of tumor tissue, obtained at baseline. V is TRBV5-6 and J is TRBJ2-1; tentative D call: TRBD1 (6 bases). The CDR3 sequence is CASTDSYNEQFF. The CDR3 nucleotides are TGTGCCAGCACGGACAGTTACAATGAGCAGTTCTTC. Together with reference TRBV5-6 and TRBJ2-1, the CDR3 gives the full variable domain: DAGVTQSPTHLIKTRGQQVTLRCSPKSGHDTVSWYQQALGQGPQFIFQYYEEEERQRGNFPDRFSGHQFPNYSSELNVNALLLGDSALYLCASTDSYNEQFFGPGTRLTVL.